The rows below give T cell receptor beta chains drawn from one sample of a study of T cell changes during pregnancy in multiple sclerosis. The repertoire was sequenced with immunoSEQ multiplex PCR; TCRdb's copy has only in-frame clones and lacks some. The sample lists 100,000 or so clones, approximately 93% seen once, with about 1.7% in the top ten. The sample was peripheral blood, taken after pregnancy. The origin of the receptors is a female donor in good health, enrolled as a control in a pregnancy study. CDR3s include the opening cysteine and the closing phenylalanine or tryptophan. A D gene is named only where the DNA matches it firmly. A clone size is listed for some rows: how often the clone was seen (once, few, many), or a class if it is expanded.

V gene,clone size,J gene,D gene,CDR3 protein,CDR3 DNA
TRBV2,-,TRBJ2-1,-,CASSVDVQGRYNEQFF,TGTGCCAGCAGCGTAGATGTACAGGGACGCTACAATGAGCAGTTCTTC
TRBV25-1,-,TRBJ1-1,TRBD1,CASSVQGANTEAFF,TGTGCCAGCAGTGTACAGGGGGCGAACACTGAAGCTTTCTTT
TRBV14,-,TRBJ1-1,-,CASSQDLGVAFF,TGTGCCAGCAGCCAAGATTTAGGGGTAGCTTTCTTT
TRBV2,-,TRBJ1-5,-,CASRGDQPNQPQHF,TGTGCCAGCAGGGGCGATCAGCCCAATCAGCCCCAGCATTTT
TRBV27,-,TRBJ2-1,-,CASTPTAGIKYNEQFF,TGTGCCAGCACCCCCACCGCAGGGATAAAGTACAATGAGCAGTTCTTC
TRBV7-9,few,TRBJ1-1,-,CASSLPGGDTEAFF,TGTGCCAGCAGCTTACCGGGGGGGGACACTGAAGCTTTCTTT
TRBV2,-,TRBJ1-2,TRBD1,CASSEGTGGGNGYTF,TGTGCCAGCAGTGAAGGGACAGGGGGCGGGAATGGCTACACCTTC
TRBV30,-,TRBJ2-1,-,CAWTAAPGEQFF,TGTGCCTGGACAGCTGCGCCGGGTGAGCAGTTCTTC
TRBV4-2,-,TRBJ1-5,-,CASSQKARYSNQPQHF,TGTGCCAGCAGCCAAAAGGCGAGGTATAGCAATCAGCCCCAGCATTTT
TRBV29-1,-,TRBJ2-2,-,CSVEKRTNTGELFF,TGCAGCGTTGAAAAGCGTACGAACACCGGGGAGCTGTTTTTT
TRBV30,-,TRBJ2-5,-,CAWTLGVLETQYF,TGTGCCTGGACCCTGGGAGTTCTCGAGACCCAGTACTTC
TRBV29-1,-,TRBJ2-7,-,CSVGDNYEQYF,TGCAGCGTTGGGGACAACTACGAGCAGTACTTC
TRBV6-1,-,TRBJ2-1,-,CASTADNEQFF,TGTGCCAGCACAGCGGACAATGAGCAGTTCTTC
TRBV2,few,TRBJ2-3,TRBD1,CASSQDRVPDTQYF,TGTGCCAGCAGTCAGGACAGGGTGCCAGATACGCAGTATTTT
TRBV7-2,-,TRBJ2-7,TRBD2,CASSLGSGRVYEQYF,TGTGCCAGCAGCTTGGGCAGCGGGAGGGTATACGAGCAGTACTTC
TRBV28,-,TRBJ1-2,-,CASRSPGGKDGYTF,TGTGCCAGCAGATCCCCGGGGGGTAAAGATGGCTACACCTTC
TRBV5-6,-,TRBJ2-7,TRBD2,CASSRGVSGSGEQYF,TGTGCCAGCAGCCGTGGGGTTAGCGGGAGTGGCGAGCAGTACTTC
TRBV15,-,TRBJ2-6,TRBD2,CATSREASVREIAGANVLTF,TGTGCCACCAGCAGAGAGGCTTCTGTGCGGGAGATTGCTGGGGCCAACGTCCTGACTTTC
TRBV4-1,-,TRBJ2-1,-,CASSQEGVSYNEQFF,TGCGCCAGCAGCCAAGAAGGGGTCTCCTACAATGAGCAGTTCTTC
TRBV2,-,TRBJ2-2,-,CASKGLLGELFF,TGTGCCAGCAAAGGACTACTGGGGGAGCTGTTTTTT
TRBV9,once,TRBJ2-7,-,CASSPGGRVHEQYF,TGTGCCAGCAGCCCAGGCGGCAGGGTGCACGAGCAGTACTTC
TRBV5-1,-,TRBJ2-5,TRBD2,CASSLYFQGLTQYF,TGCGCCAGCAGCTTGTATTTCCAGGGACTAACCCAGTACTTC
TRBV27,-,TRBJ2-2,TRBD1,CASGIQGAPDGELFF,TGTGCCAGCGGGATCCAGGGGGCGCCCGACGGGGAGCTGTTTTTT
TRBV7-6,-,TRBJ2-5,TRBD2,CASSLAPASGKETQYF,TGTGCCAGCAGCTTAGCGCCGGCTAGCGGAAAAGAGACCCAGTACTTC
TRBV11-2,-,TRBJ2-7,TRBD2,CASSLSGLAWSLEQYF,TGTGCCAGCAGCCTCTCGGGACTAGCTTGGTCGTTGGAGCAGTACTTC
TRBV28,-,TRBJ2-7,-,CASMTGRYEQYF,TGTGCCAGCATGACAGGGAGGTACGAGCAGTACTTC
TRBV4-1,-,TRBJ2-1,-,CASSQEGGGGVHEQFF,TGCGCCAGCAGCCAAGAAGGGGGAGGGGGTGTGCATGAGCAGTTCTTC
TRBV2,-,TRBJ2-1,TRBD2,CASSEQSSGRSEQFF,TGTGCCAGCAGTGAACAGTCTAGCGGGAGAAGTGAGCAGTTCTTC
TRBV7-9,-,TRBJ2-5,TRBD1,CASRFRQGQETQYF,TGTGCCAGCAGATTTAGACAGGGACAAGAGACCCAGTACTTC
TRBV12-1,once,TRBJ2-3,-,CASRYGGQKLPDTDTQYF,TGTGCCAGCCGCTACGGGGGGCAGAAGCTTCCGGACACAGATACGCAGTATTTT
TRBV18,-,TRBJ2-7,-,CASSPPQGGYYEQYF,TGTGCCAGCTCACCACCCCAGGGGGGTTACTACGAGCAGTACTTC
TRBV5-6,-,TRBJ2-3,TRBD2,CASSLGSGSPDTQYF,TGTGCCAGCAGCTTGGGCAGCGGGAGTCCAGATACGCAGTATTTT
TRBV27,once,TRBJ2-4,TRBD2,CASSLSTQTPSGSYIQYF,TGTGCCAGCAGTTTATCCACCCAAACCCCTAGCGGGAGTTACATTCAGTACTTC
TRBV14,-,TRBJ2-6,-,CASTPPGHPYSGANVLTF,TGTGCCAGCACACCTCCGGGACACCCCTACTCTGGGGCCAACGTCCTGACTTTC
TRBV5-1,-,TRBJ2-1,TRBD1,CASSLAGTGGWNEQFF,TGCGCCAGCAGCTTGGCCGGGACAGGGGGTTGGAATGAGCAGTTCTTC
TRBV13,-,TRBJ2-2,-,CASSLSSVWGSGELFF,TGTGCCAGCAGCTTATCTAGCGTATGGGGAAGCGGGGAGCTGTTTTTT
TRBV5-1,-,TRBJ2-1,TRBD2,CASSLLLSGRAGNEQFF,TGCGCCAGCAGCCTCCTTCTTAGCGGGAGGGCTGGCAATGAGCAGTTCTTC
TRBV7-2,-,TRBJ1-1,-,CASSLGSQGQTEAFF,TGTGCCAGCAGCTTAGGGTCCCAGGGGCAGACTGAAGCTTTCTTT
TRBV2,-,TRBJ1-1,TRBD1,CASSEAPGGWTEAFF,TGTGCCAGCAGTGAAGCGCCAGGGGGTTGGACTGAAGCTTTCTTT
TRBV5-1,-,TRBJ2-1,-,CASSLRSGLYNEQFF,TGCGCCAGCAGCTTGCGGTCAGGGCTATACAATGAGCAGTTCTTC
TRBV6-5,-,TRBJ2-5,TRBD1,CASSYSRQGARGTQYF,TGTGCCAGCAGTTACTCTCGACAGGGGGCGCGAGGGACCCAGTACTTC
TRBV28,-,TRBJ2-6,-,CASSYQGGLGGANVLTF,TGTGCCAGCAGTTATCAGGGGGGATTAGGAGGGGCCAACGTCCTGACTTTC
TRBV4-1,-,TRBJ2-7,TRBD1,CASSQSGQGRRYEQYF,TGCGCCAGCAGCCAATCGGGACAGGGGAGGCGTTACGAGCAGTACTTC
TRBV14,-,TRBJ2-3,TRBD2,CASSQRREKDTQYF,TGTGCCAGCAGCCAAAGGCGGGAGAAGGATACGCAGTATTTT
TRBV6-4,-,TRBJ1-1,-,CASSRELNTEAFF,TGTGCCAGTAGCAGGGAACTGAACACTGAAGCTTTCTTT
TRBV2,-,TRBJ2-1,-,CASSQGVSSYNEQFF,TGTGCCAGCAGCCAGGGCGTAAGCTCCTACAATGAGCAGTTCTTC